These 10 T cell receptor beta chains were all obtained from the same sample, sequenced in a study of CD8+ T cells in alopecia areata. RNA extraction was followed by reverse transcription into cDNA, which acted as the sequencing template. Sequencing used immunoSEQ multiplex PCR; TCRdb keeps in-frame clones, though not all of them. The data hold about 190,000 clones, with around 60% observed a single time. Treatment in this sample: oral pan-JAK inhibitor, 5-10 mg twice daily. This material consisted of CD4+ T cells sorted from blood, taken at week 4, from a patient treated with tofacitinib. The receptors derive from a human donor with alopecia areata.

The chain uses TRBV6-5 and TRBJ1-4; TRBD1 matches at 7 bases. CDR1 and CDR2 (germline): MNHEY, SVGAGI. CDR3 size: 14 residues. V was clipped by 5 bases and J by 5 bases; unmatched bases: 5. The CDR3 region has the DNA TGTGCCAGCAGTAGCGGGGACAGCAATGAAAAACTGTTTTTT. It yields the protein CASSSGDSNEKLFF.

The V gene is TRBV7-2, the J gene TRBJ1-5; no reliable D call. The CDR3 has 14 amino acids. CDR1 and CDR2 (germline): SGHTA, FQGNSA. Trimming took off 6 bases at V and 2 bases at J, with 11 bases between the two ends. The CDR3 nucleotides read TGTGCCAGCAGTTCCCTGGTGGGCAATCAGCCCCAGCATTTT. Protein sequence: CASSSLVGNQPQHF. Using reference TRBV7-2 and TRBJ1-5 for the parts outside the CDR3, the full variable domain is GAGVSQSPSNKVTEKGKDVELRCDPISGHTALYWYRQSLGQGLEFLIYFQGNSAPDKSGLPSDRFSAERTGGSVSTLTIQRTQQEDSAVYLCASSSLVGNQPQHFGDGTRLSIL.

The rearrangement joins TRBV29-1 to TRBJ1-1, with 8 positions matching TRBD1. In germline, CDR1 is SQVTM, CDR2 ANQGSEA. With 8 bases clipped from V and 1 base from J, the junction kept 9 bases outside the gene matches. The CDR3 runs to 14 residues. The chain's CDR3 is CSTRSDRGNTEAFF. In DNA form, the CDR3 reads TGCAGCACACGGAGTGACAGGGGGAACACTGAAGCTTTCTTT.

V usage is TRBV23-1 and J usage is TRBJ2-5; D assignment may be TRBD1 or TRBD2 (6 bases each). TRBV23-1 is an open reading frame, and its role is uncertain. Trimming took 11 bases from V and 3 from J, leaving 19 bases between them. This CDR3 has 14 amino acids. This CDR3 is CARRGPGSKETQYF. DNA of the CDR3: TGCGCCCGCCGGGGGCCGGGATCAAAAGAGACCCAGTACTTC.

This chain joins TRBV30 and TRBJ2-3; D may be TRBD2 (5 bases). Germline CDR1 reads GTSNPN; CDR2 reads SVGIG (reference sequence). The CDR3 contains 12 residues. V gave up 2 bases and J gave up 6 bases, with 9 bases separating them. The CDR3 DNA is TGTGCCTGGAGTACGGGGAGCGATACGCAGTATTTT. Its protein product is CAWSTGSDTQYF.

This sequence joins TRBV6-5 and TRBJ2-7, with D perhaps TRBD2 (6 bases). Germline V gene lookup returns CDR1 MNHEY and CDR2 SVGAGI. Trimming took off 6 bases at V and 10 bases at J, with 13 bases between the two ends. The CDR3 totals 11 residues. The CDR3 is CASSVAGSQYF. DNA for the CDR3: TGTGCCAGCAGCGTCGCCGGGAGCCAGTACTTC.

This chain uses TRBV2 with TRBJ2-2; 7 bases fit TRBD1. Trimming cost V 5 bases and J 10 bases; bases outside gene matches: 10. CDR1 SNHLY and CDR2 FYNNEI come from the germline V gene. The CDR3 consists of 14 residues. In DNA form, the CDR3 reads TGTGCCAGCAGTAGGGACAGCCTCCCCGTGGAGCTGTTTTTT. Translation: CASSRDSLPVELFF.

J is TRBJ1-2 and V is TRBV28; D is uncertain. Trimming took off 7 bases at V and 0 bases at J, with 6 bases between the two ends. Germline V gene sequence: CDR1 MDHEN, CDR2 SYDVKM. The CDR3 totals 12 residues. This chain's CDR3 is CASKLTNYGYTF. The CDR3 DNA sequence: TGTGCCAGCAAACTTACTAACTATGGCTACACCTTC.

The chain joins TRBV11-2 to TRBJ2-5; weak D call: TRBD2 (6 bases). Trimming shortened V by 4 bases and J by 7 bases, and 7 bases separated the two germline ends. The CDR3 sequence is 11 residues long. Germline loops: CDR1 SGHAT, CDR2 FQNNGV. CDR3 in amino acids: CASSSEGTQYF. CDR3 coding DNA: TGTGCCAGCAGCTCGGAGGGGACCCAGTACTTC.

The V call is TRBV28, the J call TRBJ2-7; a weak D match, TRBD2 (6 bases). Trimming left V 6 bases short and J 9 bases short, with 15 bases between. CDR3 length: 12 amino acids. Germline V CDR1 and CDR2: MDHEN, SYDVKM. CDR3 sequence (DNA): TGTGCCAGCAGGAGCGGGCCTCCGGTGCAGTACTTC. It specifies CASRSGPPVQYF.